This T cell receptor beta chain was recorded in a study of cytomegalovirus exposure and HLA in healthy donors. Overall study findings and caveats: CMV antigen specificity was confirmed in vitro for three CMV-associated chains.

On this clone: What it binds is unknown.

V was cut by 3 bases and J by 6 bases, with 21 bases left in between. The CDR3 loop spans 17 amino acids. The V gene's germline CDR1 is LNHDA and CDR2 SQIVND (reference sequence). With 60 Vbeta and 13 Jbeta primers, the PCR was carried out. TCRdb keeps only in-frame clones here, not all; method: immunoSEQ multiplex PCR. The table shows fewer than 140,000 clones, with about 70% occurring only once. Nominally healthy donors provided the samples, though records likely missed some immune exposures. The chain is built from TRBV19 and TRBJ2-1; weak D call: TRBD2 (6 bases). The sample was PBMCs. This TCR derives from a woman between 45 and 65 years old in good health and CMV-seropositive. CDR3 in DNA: TGTGCCAGTAGTATCGCCGGGATAATTTTGACTAGCAATGAGCAGTTCTTC. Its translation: CASSIAGIILTSNEQFF.